One and the same sample provided the 10 T cell receptor beta chains below, sequenced in a study of Tregs in tolerant kidney transplant recipients. The assay was immunoSEQ multiplex PCR, and TCRdb's table has in-frame clones only and misses some. The table includes 15,000 to 20,000 clones, roughly four fifths detected once. The material sequenced was Tregs from blood. These receptors were obtained from a human donor in good health.

The chain carries TRBV30 and TRBJ1-6, with no clear D. The V end lost 0 bases, the J end lost 8 bases, and 14 bases lay between the germline ends. The CDR3 sequence is 15 residues long. Germline CDR1 and CDR2: GTSNPN and SVGIG (reference sequence). The CDR3 loop reads CAWSVVPSTYSPLHF. DNA of the CDR3: TGTGCCTGGAGTGTAGTCCCTAGTACCTATTCACCCCTCCACTTT.

The chain uses TRBV7-3 and TRBJ2-7, with D possibly TRBD2 on 5 matching bases. This CDR3 has 13 residues. CDR1 is SGHTA, CDR2 FQGTGA, per germline. The V gene lost 5 bases and the J gene lost 5 bases, with 13 bases spanning the gap. This CDR3 is CASSASRRHEQYF. The CDR3 DNA reads TGTGCCAGCAGCGCTAGCAGACGTCACGAGCAGTACTTC.

The chain combines TRBV6-1 with TRBJ2-2, with D maybe TRBD1 (5 bases). CDR3 length: 12 amino acids. The V gene's germline CDR1 is MNHNS and CDR2 SASEGT. V dropped 10 bases and J dropped 6 bases, with 12 bases sitting between them. CDR3 residues: CATDQGSGELFF. CDR3 in DNA: TGTGCCACCGACCAGGGTTCCGGGGAGCTGTTTTTT.

The V call is TRBV5-1, the J call TRBJ1-2; D is unresolved. The V end was cut by 0 bases, the J end by 1 base, with 7 bases between. Germline CDR1 is SGHRS and CDR2 is YFSETQ. The CDR3 loop spans 14 amino acids. CDR3 sequence: CASSLDLVNYGYTF. For the CDR3, the DNA is TGCGCCAGCAGCTTGGATTTGGTTAACTATGGCTACACCTTC.

The chain combines TRBV7-9 with TRBJ1-2, with D uncertain. There are 12 residues in the CDR3. The germline V and J ends were trimmed by 3 bases and 4 bases, with 6 bases remaining between them. The germline V gene encodes CDR1 SEHNR and CDR2 FQNEAQ (reference sequence). The CDR3 spells CASSFTAYGYTF. DNA for the CDR3: TGTGCCAGCAGCTTCACAGCCTATGGCTACACCTTC.

The chain recombines TRBV9 with TRBJ2-3; D gene ambiguous. The CDR3 consists of 11 residues. Germline-derived CDR1 and CDR2 are SGDLS and YYNGEE. V was trimmed by 3 bases and J by 3 bases, leaving 2 bases between them. CDR3 nucleotide sequence: TGTGCCAGCAGCGCAACAGATACGCAGTATTTT. Its protein is CASSATDTQYF.

The chain links TRBV7-2 to TRBJ2-3, with D possibly TRBD1 on 6 matching bases. The CDR3 consists of 15 residues. V was trimmed by 8 bases and J by 3 bases, leaving 18 bases between them. Germline loops: CDR1 SGHTA, CDR2 FQGNSA. Here the CDR3 DNA reads TGTGCCAGCTCCTTTGAGTCGAGGGGGACAGATACGCAGTATTTT. Translated: CASSFESRGTDTQYF.

This clone was observed a handful of times. V and J are TRBV7-6 and TRBJ2-7, with D hard to call. The CDR3 has 16 residues. Looked up from germline, CDR1 is SGHVS and CDR2 is FNYEAQ. V was cut by 4 bases and J by 3 bases, with 19 bases left in between. The CDR3 spells CASSSAVGTLGYEQYF. CDR3 in DNA: TGTGCCAGCAGCTCGGCGGTTGGTACCCTAGGCTACGAGCAGTACTTC.

The chain links TRBV5-4 to TRBJ2-5; 8 positions match TRBD2. Looked up from germline, CDR1 is SGHNT and CDR2 is YYREEE (reference sequence). The ends lost 1 base at V and 4 bases at J; junction bases unmatched: 0. The CDR3 totals 13 residues. CDR3 in DNA: TGTGCCAGCAGCTTGAGCGGGAGAGAGACCCAGTACTTC. Translating it yields CASSLSGRETQYF.

The chain has TRBV4-1 and TRBJ2-5; D gene ambiguous. V was clipped by 0 bases and J by 4 bases, with 18 bases between them. The CDR3 consists of 17 residues. Germline V gene data show CDR1 as MGHRA and CDR2 as YSYEKL. In nucleotides, the CDR3 is TGCGCCAGCAGCCAAGATAGGAGCCCGAGCAAGCCAGAGACCCAGTACTTC. Translation gives CASSQDRSPSKPETQYF.